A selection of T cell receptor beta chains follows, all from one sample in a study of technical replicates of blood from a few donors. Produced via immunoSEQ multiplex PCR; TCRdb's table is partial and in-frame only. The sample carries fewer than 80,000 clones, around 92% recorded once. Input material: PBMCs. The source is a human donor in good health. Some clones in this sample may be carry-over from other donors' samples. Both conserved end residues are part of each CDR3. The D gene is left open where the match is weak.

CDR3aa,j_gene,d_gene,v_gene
CASSPRVGQGNNEQFF,TRBJ2-1,TRBD1,TRBV7-6
CAKPSSGPHGFGDELQHF,TRBJ1-5,-,TRBV6-7
CASRRGGGNTIYF,TRBJ1-3,-,TRBV6-1
CASRVQDDYGYTF,TRBJ1-2,-,TRBV19
CASSRDGQGINEQYF,TRBJ2-7,TRBD1,TRBV14
CASSQTHRTSGGSQETQYF,TRBJ2-5,TRBD2,TRBV7-8
CASSLGQGASYEQYF,TRBJ2-7,TRBD1,TRBV4-2
CASSTSGGEYEQYF,TRBJ2-7,TRBD2,TRBV2
CATSRGRDQPQHF,TRBJ1-5,-,TRBV15
CASSLEWGGNYGYTF,TRBJ1-2,-,TRBV5-1
CASSLAGPYKNIQYF,TRBJ2-4,-,TRBV5-6
CASSLEYSSTEAFF,TRBJ1-1,-,TRBV5-4
CASSSQGGTEAFF,TRBJ1-1,TRBD1,TRBV7-2
CASSLLVSGQASTALGREQYF,TRBJ2-7,TRBD1,TRBV5-1
CASSLIGGMSINAGELFF,TRBJ2-2,-,TRBV7-3
CAWTRDFRSGELFF,TRBJ2-2,-,TRBV30